This TCR beta chain was obtained from a study of CXCR3-negative and CXCR3-positive naive CD8 T cells. About this clonotype: Its cognate antigen is unknown.

Broader study findings: The TRB CDR3s that CXCR3-positive naive cells carried were more hydrophobic than those of CXCR3-negative naive cells.

The study made its TRB cDNA libraries by 5' RACE, adding UMI labels. TCRdb re-analyzed the 5' RACE reads; it lists each CDR3 protein once, without DNA. Here the sample table reports around 88,000 distinct CDR3 sequences. The germline V gene has CDR1 SGHRS and CDR2 YFSETQ. CDR3 size: 17 residues. The specimen was naive CXCR3+ CD8+ T cells from blood. Stated subset: CD45RO-CCR7+CD27+CD95- naive CD8+ T cells expressing CXCR3 (TNR3+). This sequence originates from a human donor in good health. Some clones in this sample may be carry-over from other donors' samples. The rearrangement joins TRBV5-1 to TRBJ1-1; TCRdb returns TRBD1, unconfirmable since there is no DNA. The CDR3 sequence is CASSFWATGTANTEAFF.